The 20 T cell receptor beta chains given below trace back to one sample, sequenced in a study of T cells in localized non-small cell lung cancer. Some clones are missing from TCRdb's copy, which holds only in-frame ones; the method was immunoSEQ multiplex PCR. The sample has tens of thousands of clones; roughly nine tenths are singletons. The input for sequencing was peripheral blood, taken before any cancer treatment. Receptors originate from a woman between 40 and 69 years old with stage I lung adenocarcinoma.

The rearrangement links TRBV9 to TRBJ2-2; D uncertain. V shed 0 bases and J shed 0 bases, with 6 bases lying between them. CDR3 length: 15 amino acids. CDR1 is SGDLS, CDR2 YYNGEE, per germline. In DNA, the CDR3 is TGTGCCAGCAGCGTAGGAACGGCGAACACCGGGGAGCTGTTTTTT. Translation: CASSVGTANTGELFF.

V usage is TRBV27 and J usage is TRBJ2-7, with 8 bases aligning to TRBD1. CDR3 length: 14 amino acids. Losses at the gene ends were 2 bases for V and 3 bases for J; bases not matched to a gene: 3. Germline loops: CDR1 MNHEY, CDR2 SMNVEV (reference sequence). For the CDR3, the DNA is TGTGCCAGCAGTTTAGCGACAGGGGACTACGAGCAGTACTTC. This encodes CASSLATGDYEQYF.

V gene TRBV19 combines with J gene TRBJ1-5; TRBD1 is a possible D gene (5 bases). Trimming removed 5 bases at V and 5 bases at J, with 13 bases between. The CDR3 loop spans 14 amino acids. Germline CDR1 is LNHDA and CDR2 is SQIVND (reference sequence). Here the CDR3 reads CASSASGDYQPQHF. The CDR3 DNA follows: TGTGCCAGTAGTGCATCCGGGGACTATCAGCCCCAGCATTTT.

This clone was counted a single time. V is TRBV4-1 and J is TRBJ2-5; TRBD2 might be the D (6 bases). This CDR3 comprises 16 residues. V was pared by 1 base and J by 1 base, with 13 bases between. From germline, CDR1 is MGHRA and CDR2 YSYEKL. This CDR3 reads CASSQGYGGFQETQYF. Here the CDR3 DNA reads TGCGCCAGCAGCCAAGGTTACGGGGGTTTCCAAGAGACCCAGTACTTC.

The V and J genes are TRBV7-6 and TRBJ1-6; a possible D gene is TRBD1 (6 bases). Trimming left V 0 bases short and J 5 bases short, with 11 bases between. Per germline, CDR1 SGHVS and CDR2 FNYEAQ. The CDR3 totals 16 residues. In DNA, the CDR3 is TGTGCCAGCAGCTTAGCGACGGGGGGCAATAATTCACCCCTCCACTTT. It translates to CASSLATGGNNSPLHF.

The rearrangement links TRBV28 to TRBJ1-1; possible D gene TRBD1, 5 bases. The CDR3 has 14 residues. V gave up 5 bases and J gave up 0 bases, with 10 bases separating them. Germline CDR1 reads MDHEN; CDR2 reads SYDVKM. The CDR3: CASSRVGVNTEAFF. For the CDR3, the DNA is TGTGCCAGCAGTCGGGTAGGGGTGAACACTGAAGCTTTCTTT. Full variable domain (outside the CDR3, taken from reference TRBV28 and TRBJ1-1): DVKVTQSSRYLVKRTGEKVFLECVQDMDHENMFWYRQDPGLGLRLIYFSYDVKMKEKGDIPEGYSVSREKKERFSLILESASTNQTSMYLCASSRVGVNTEAFFGQGTRLTVV.

The chain carries TRBV27 and TRBJ2-1; 7 bases are shared with TRBD2. V shed 5 bases and J 5 bases; nucleotides not matched to a gene: 12. There are 16 residues in the CDR3. The germline gives CDR1 MNHEY, CDR2 SMNVEV (reference sequence). The CDR3 loop reads CASSVLRSGKNNEQFF. The CDR3 DNA reads TGTGCCAGCAGTGTCCTCAGGAGCGGGAAGAACAATGAGCAGTTCTTC.

V and J are TRBV5-1 and TRBJ2-5; the D gene is possibly TRBD1 (6 bases). The germline V gene has CDR1 SGHRS and CDR2 YFSETQ. The length of the CDR3 is 14 residues. With 4 bases removed from V and 4 bases from J, the gap between germline ends came to 14 bases. CDR3 residues: CASSSYRAGETQYF. The CDR3 DNA sequence: TGCGCCAGCAGCAGTTACAGGGCCGGAGAGACCCAGTACTTC.

Here the CDR3 reads CASSLFSAGTGDSSYEQYF. In DNA, the CDR3 is TGCGCCAGCAGCTTGTTTTCCGCCGGGACAGGGGACAGCTCCTACGAGCAGTACTTC. The J gene is TRBJ2-7, the V gene TRBV5-1; 10 nucleotides align to TRBD1. The CDR3 runs to 19 residues. Per germline, CDR1 SGHRS and CDR2 YFSETQ. With 1 base clipped from V and 0 bases from J, the junction kept 13 bases outside the gene matches.

This clone has more than one count but fewer than ten. The rearrangement links TRBV4-3 to TRBJ2-7, with 8 nucleotides matching TRBD2. The CDR3 totals 14 residues. Per germline, CDR1 LGHNA and CDR2 YSLEER. V shed 4 bases and J 4 bases; nucleotides not matched to a gene: 6. As DNA, the CDR3 is TGCGCCAGCAGCCCAGGGGAGCGGGGGTACGAGCAGTACTTC. Translating gives CASSPGERGYEQYF.

The V and J genes are TRBV7-9 and TRBJ2-5; D gene uncertain. Germline CDR1 and CDR2: SEHNR and FQNEAQ (reference sequence). V shed 5 bases and J shed 4 bases, with 11 bases lying between them. There are 13 residues in the CDR3. The CDR3 sequence is CASSPRGPETQYF. Here the CDR3 DNA reads TGTGCCAGCAGCCCCCGAGGACCAGAGACCCAGTACTTC. The variable domain in full, with the rest retrieved from reference TRBV7-9 and TRBJ2-5, is DTGVSQNPRHKITKRGQNVTFRCDPISEHNRLYWYRQTLGQGPEFLTYFQNEAQLEKSRLLSDRFSAERPKGSFSTLEIQRTEQGDSAMYLCASSPRGPETQYFGPGTRLLVL.

The chain is built from TRBV27 and TRBJ2-7; D not certain. V lost 8 bases and J lost 3, with 5 bases in between. The germline CDR1 and CDR2 sequences are MNHEY and SMNVEV (reference sequence). The CDR3 runs 10 residues. The CDR3 reads CASCRYEQYF. DNA of the CDR3: TGTGCCAGCTGCCGCTACGAGCAGTACTTC.

This clone has just a few counts. The chain uses TRBV28 and TRBJ1-1; 10 bases align to TRBD1. J gave up 4 bases and V 6 bases, and 5 bases lay outside the gene matches. Germline V CDR1 and CDR2: MDHEN, SYDVKM. This CDR3 spans 14 amino acids. The CDR3: CASRPGTGVTEAFF. As DNA, the CDR3 is TGTGCCAGCAGACCCGGGACAGGGGTCACTGAAGCTTTCTTT.

The rearrangement uses TRBV5-6 and TRBJ1-2; the D is unclear. Germline V gene data show CDR1 as SGHDT and CDR2 as YYEEEE. The CDR3 runs to 11 residues. The germline V and J ends were trimmed by 3 bases and 4 bases, with 4 bases remaining between them. CDR3 sequence reads: CASSSIYGYTF. CDR3 bases: TGTGCCAGCAGCTCTATCTATGGCTACACCTTC.

The chain employs TRBV7-2 and TRBJ1-5; D unresolved. The V and J ends lost 5 bases and 7 bases respectively, with 12 bases between them. This CDR3 is 13 amino acids long. Germline lookup yields CDR1 SGHTA and CDR2 FQGNSA. CDR3 in DNA: TGTGCCAGCAGCCCCGGACGAAGACAGCCCCAGCATTTT. This codes for CASSPGRRQPQHF. Based on the CDR3 plus reference TRBV7-2 and TRBJ1-5, the full variable domain is GAGVSQSPSNKVTEKGKDVELRCDPISGHTALYWYRQSLGQGLEFLIYFQGNSAPDKSGLPSDRFSAERTGGSVSTLTIQRTQQEDSAVYLCASSPGRRQPQHFGDGTRLSIL.

The chain is built from TRBV5-4 and TRBJ2-1; TRBD2 aligns across 7 bases. Per the germline V gene, CDR1 is SGHNT and CDR2 is YYREEE (reference sequence). The V gene end was trimmed by 3 bases and the J gene end by 4 bases; junction bases not matched to a gene: 7. The CDR3 contains 15 residues. CDR3 region: CASSSTSATYNEQFF. The CDR3 DNA sequence: TGTGCCAGCAGCTCAACTAGCGCCACGTACAATGAGCAGTTCTTC.

This chain joins TRBV19 and TRBJ2-7; D uncertain. V shed 3 bases and J shed 2 bases, with 8 bases lying between them. Germline CDR1 reads LNHDA; CDR2 reads SQIVND (reference sequence). This CDR3 is built from 13 residues. CDR3 in amino acids: CASSITVTYEQYF. Written as DNA, the CDR3 is TGTGCCAGTAGTATCACGGTAACCTACGAGCAGTACTTC.

The chain is built from TRBV28 and TRBJ1-5, with 9 positions matching TRBD1. The CDR3 totals 16 residues. Trimming took 3 bases from V and 6 from J; bases not matched to a gene: 9. Looked up from germline, CDR1 is MDHEN and CDR2 is SYDVKM. The CDR3 DNA is TGTGCCAGCAGTTTGTTAGGGACAGGGACAGGTCAGCCCCAGCATTTT. Protein product: CASSLLGTGTGQPQHF.

J is TRBJ1-4 and V is TRBV19, with 9 nucleotides matching TRBD1. Germline CDR1 is LNHDA and CDR2 is SQIVND (reference sequence). V lost 8 bases and J lost 8; bases outside the gene matches: 3. The CDR3 is made up of 12 amino acids. This chain's CDR3 is CASGTGNEKLFF. The CDR3 DNA is TGTGCCAGTGGGACAGGGAACGAAAAACTGTTTTTT.

The genes are TRBV28 and TRBJ1-2; 12 nucleotides align to TRBD1. Germline V gene data show CDR1 as MDHEN and CDR2 as SYDVKM. This CDR3 region has 16 residues. The trim removed 4 bases at V and 8 bases at J, leaving 11 bases unmatched. CDR3 in DNA: TGTGCCAGCAGTTCTCGGCCGGGACAGGGGGCGTTCGGCTACACCTTC. This gives the protein CASSSRPGQGAFGYTF.